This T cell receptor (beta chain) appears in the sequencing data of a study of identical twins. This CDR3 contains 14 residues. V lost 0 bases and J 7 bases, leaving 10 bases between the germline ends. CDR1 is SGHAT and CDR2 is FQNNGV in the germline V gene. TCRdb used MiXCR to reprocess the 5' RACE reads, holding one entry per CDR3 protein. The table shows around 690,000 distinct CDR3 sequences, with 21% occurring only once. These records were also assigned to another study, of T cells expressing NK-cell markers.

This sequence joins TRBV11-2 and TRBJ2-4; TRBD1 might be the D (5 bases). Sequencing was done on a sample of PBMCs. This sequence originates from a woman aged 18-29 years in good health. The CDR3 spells CASSLDRRVNIQYF. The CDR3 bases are TGTGCCAGCAGCTTAGATCGCAGGGTGAACATTCAGTACTTC. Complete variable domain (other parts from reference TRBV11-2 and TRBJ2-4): EAGVAQSPRYKIIEKRQSVAFWCNPISGHATLYWYQQILGQGPKLLIQFQNNGVVDDSQLPKDRFSAERLKGVDSTLKIQPAKLEDSAVYLCASSLDRRVNIQYFGAGTRLSVL.